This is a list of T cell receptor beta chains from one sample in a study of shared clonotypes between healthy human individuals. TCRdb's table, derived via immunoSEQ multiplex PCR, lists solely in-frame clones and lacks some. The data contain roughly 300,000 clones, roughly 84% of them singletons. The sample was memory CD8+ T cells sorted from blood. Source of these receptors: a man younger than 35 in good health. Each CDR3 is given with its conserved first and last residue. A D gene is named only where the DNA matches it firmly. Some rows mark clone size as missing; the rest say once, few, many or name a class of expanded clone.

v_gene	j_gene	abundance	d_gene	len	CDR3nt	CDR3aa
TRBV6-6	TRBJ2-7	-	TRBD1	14	TGTGCCAGCATCCAGACAGGGGGTCTTTACGAGCAGTACTTC	CASIQTGGLYEQYF
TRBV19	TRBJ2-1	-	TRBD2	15	TGTGCCAGTAGTATCTGGAGCGGGAGCTACAATGAGCAGTTCTTC	CASSIWSGSYNEQFF
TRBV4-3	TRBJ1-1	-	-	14	TGCGCCAGCAGCCTGGATGGGGGGGGCACTGAAGCTTTCTTT	CASSLDGGGTEAFF
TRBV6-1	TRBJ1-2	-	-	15	TGTGCCAGCAGCCTAAGGGACACCTCTTACTATGGCTACACCTTC	CASSLRDTSYYGYTF
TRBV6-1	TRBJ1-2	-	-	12	TGTGCCAGCAGTGAATGGACCTATGGCTACACCTTC	CASSEWTYGYTF
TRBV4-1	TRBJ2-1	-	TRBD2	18	TGCGCCAGCAGCCAAGTTTGGACTAGCGGGAGAAGAGTCAATGAGCAGTTCTTC	CASSQVWTSGRRVNEQFF
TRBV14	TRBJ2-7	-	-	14	TGTGCCAGCAGCCAATTACAGGGAGTCTACGAGCAGTACTTC	CASSQLQGVYEQYF
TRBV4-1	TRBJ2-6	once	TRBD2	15	TGCGCCACTCACGGGGGAGGGTCTGGGGCCAACGTCCTGACTTTC	CATHGGGSGANVLTF
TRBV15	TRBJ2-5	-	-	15	TGTGCCACCAGCAGAGTCCCGGGACCACGAGAGACCCAGTACTTC	CATSRVPGPRETQYF
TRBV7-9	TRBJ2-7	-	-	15	TGTGCCAGCAGCATACCCGGGAGCGGATCCTACGAGCAGTACTTC	CASSIPGSGSYEQYF
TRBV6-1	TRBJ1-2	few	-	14	TGTGCCAGCAGTGAACTGGGGGCTGAGTATGGCTACACCTTC	CASSELGAEYGYTF
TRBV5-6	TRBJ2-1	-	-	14	TGTGCCAGCAGCTTGCGCAGCTCCTACAATGAGCAGTTCTTC	CASSLRSSYNEQFF
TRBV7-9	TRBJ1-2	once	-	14	TGTGCCAGCAGCTTACCGACAAAGAACTATGGCTACACCTTC	CASSLPTKNYGYTF
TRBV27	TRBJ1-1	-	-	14	TGTGCCAGCAGTTTATATCCGGGGAACACTGAAGCTTTCTTT	CASSLYPGNTEAFF
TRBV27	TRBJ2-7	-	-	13	TGTGCCAGCAGTTTTGTGGTAGGGTACGAGCAGTACTTC	CASSFVVGYEQYF
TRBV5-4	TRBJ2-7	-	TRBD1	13	TGTGCCAGCAGCCGGGACAGAGCCTACGAGCAGTACTTC	CASSRDRAYEQYF
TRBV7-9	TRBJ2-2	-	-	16	TGTGCCAGCAGCTTAGTAGGAGGCGGGACTGGCGGGGAGCTGTTTTTT	CASSLVGGGTGGELFF
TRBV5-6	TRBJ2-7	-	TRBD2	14	TGTGCCAGCAGCGAAGGGACTAGTCTGTACGAGCAGTACTTC	CASSEGTSLYEQYF
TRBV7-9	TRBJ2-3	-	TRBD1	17	TGTGCCAGCAGCTTCCATCGGGACAGGGGGATCGGAGATACGCAGTATTTT	CASSFHRDRGIGDTQYF
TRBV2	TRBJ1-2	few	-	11	TGTGCCAGCAATTCCGATTCGGGCTACACCTTC	CASNSDSGYTF